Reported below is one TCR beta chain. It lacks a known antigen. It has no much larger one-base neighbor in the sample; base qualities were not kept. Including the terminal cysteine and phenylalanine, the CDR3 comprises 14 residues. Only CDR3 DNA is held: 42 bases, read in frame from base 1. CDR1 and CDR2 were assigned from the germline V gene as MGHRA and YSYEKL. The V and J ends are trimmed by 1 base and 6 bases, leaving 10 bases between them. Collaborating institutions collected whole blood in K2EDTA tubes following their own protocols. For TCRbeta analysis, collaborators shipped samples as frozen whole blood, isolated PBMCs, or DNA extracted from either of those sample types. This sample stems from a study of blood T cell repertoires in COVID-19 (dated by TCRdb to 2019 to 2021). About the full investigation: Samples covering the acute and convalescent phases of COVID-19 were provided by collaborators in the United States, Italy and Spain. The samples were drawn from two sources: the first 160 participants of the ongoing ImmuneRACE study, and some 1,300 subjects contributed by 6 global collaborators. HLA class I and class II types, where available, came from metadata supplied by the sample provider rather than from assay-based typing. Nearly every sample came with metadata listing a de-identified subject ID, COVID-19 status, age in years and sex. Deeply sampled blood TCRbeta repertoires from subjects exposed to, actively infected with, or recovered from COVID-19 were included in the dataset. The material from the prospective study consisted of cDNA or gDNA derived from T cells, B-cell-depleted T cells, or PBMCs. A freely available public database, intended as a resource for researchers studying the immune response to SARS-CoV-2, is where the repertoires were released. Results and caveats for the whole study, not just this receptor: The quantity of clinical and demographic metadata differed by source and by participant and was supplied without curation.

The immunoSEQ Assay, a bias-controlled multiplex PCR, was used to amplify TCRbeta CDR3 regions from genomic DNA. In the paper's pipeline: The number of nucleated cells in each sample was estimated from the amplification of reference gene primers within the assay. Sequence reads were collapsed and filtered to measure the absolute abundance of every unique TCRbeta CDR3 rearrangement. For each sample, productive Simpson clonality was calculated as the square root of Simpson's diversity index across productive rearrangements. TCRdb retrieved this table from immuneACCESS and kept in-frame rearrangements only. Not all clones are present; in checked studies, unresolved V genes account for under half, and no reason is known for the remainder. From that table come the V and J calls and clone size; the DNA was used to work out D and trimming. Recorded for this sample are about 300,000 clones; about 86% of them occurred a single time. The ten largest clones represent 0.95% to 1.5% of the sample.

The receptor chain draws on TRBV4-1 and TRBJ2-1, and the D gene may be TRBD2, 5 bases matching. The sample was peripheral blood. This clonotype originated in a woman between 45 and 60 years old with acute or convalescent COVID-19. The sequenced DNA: TGCGCCAGCAGCCAAGTCCCAGGAGGCAATGAGCAGTTCTTC. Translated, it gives CASSQVPGGNEQFF.